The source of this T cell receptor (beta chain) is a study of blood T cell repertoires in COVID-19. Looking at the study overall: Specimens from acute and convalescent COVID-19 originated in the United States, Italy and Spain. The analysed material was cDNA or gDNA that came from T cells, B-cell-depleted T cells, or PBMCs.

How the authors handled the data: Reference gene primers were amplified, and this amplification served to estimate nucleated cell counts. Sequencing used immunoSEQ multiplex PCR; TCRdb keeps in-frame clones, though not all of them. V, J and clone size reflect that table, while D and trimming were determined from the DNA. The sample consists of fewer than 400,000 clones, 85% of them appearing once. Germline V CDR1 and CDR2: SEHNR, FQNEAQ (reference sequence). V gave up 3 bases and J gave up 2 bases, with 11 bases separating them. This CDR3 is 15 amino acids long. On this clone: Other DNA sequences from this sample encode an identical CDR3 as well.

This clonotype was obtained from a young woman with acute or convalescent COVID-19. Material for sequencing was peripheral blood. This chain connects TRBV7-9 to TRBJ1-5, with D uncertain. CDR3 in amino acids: CASSLASGGNQPQHF. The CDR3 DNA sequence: TGTGCCAGCAGCTTGGCTAGTGGTGGCAATCAGCCCCAGCATTTT.